This T cell receptor beta chain was recovered during a study of OX40 agonist ivuxolimab in advanced cancers. Study at large: Every 2 weeks, ivuxolimab was infused into the patients intravenously at between 0.01 and 10 mg/kg. Eligibility admitted prior anti-PD-1, anti-PD-L1 or anti-CTLA-4 therapy; approximately 40% had some. Whole-study results and caveats: Also present in some nonresponders was a low level of normalized T-cell clonal expansion. The work left the antigen specificity of expanded peripheral T cells undetermined.

On this clone: Antigen specificity is unknown.

CDR3 size: 17 residues. Germline CDR1 is SGHKS and CDR2 is YYEKEE (reference sequence). With 4 bases clipped from V and 0 bases from J, the junction kept 9 bases outside the gene matches. Measured with immunoSEQ multiplex PCR; TCRdb has only the in-frame clones, and not every one. The data hold fewer than 40,000 clones, with about three quarters observed a single time. This TCR was recovered from an adult with an advanced solid tumor such as melanoma, head and neck, liver or kidney cancer. This chain links TRBV5-5 with TRBJ1-4, with 7 bases matching TRBD1. The sequenced sample was CD4+ or CD8+ T cells sorted from blood, obtained in a trial of the OX40 agonist ivuxolimab. The CDR3 DNA reads TGTGCCAGCAGCCGCGGGACAGAGCCTGCAACTAATGAAAAACTGTTTTTT. This sequence encodes CASSRGTEPATNEKLFF.